This TCR beta chain was sequenced during a study of cytomegalovirus exposure and HLA in healthy donors. Healthy bone marrow donors formed the donor group. CDR1 and CDR2 (germline): LGHNA, YNFKEQ. V gave up 4 bases and J gave up 8 bases; unmatched junction bases: 6. CDR3 size: 14 residues. This clone was observed a few times. Antigen unknown. This CDR3 is also generated by other DNA sequences in the sample. 13 Jbeta primers and 60 Vbeta primers were used for the PCR. How the authors handled the data: A follow-up analysis tallied about 88 million unique TCR beta chains, roughly 9.9 million shared. The table came from immunoSEQ multiplex PCR; TCRdb's copy has only in-frame clones and leaves some out. Clone size and the V and J calls come from that table; the DNA yielded D and trimming. The data contain about 300,000 clones, 80% to 90% of them singletons. Findings of the study overall: In a later analysis, across HLA loci, associated TCR counts were highest for DRB1, lowest for HLA-C. As a later analysis revealed, most CMV-associated TCR beta chains appeared HLA-restricted.

The rearrangement links TRBV4-2 to TRBJ1-4, with 8 nucleotides matching TRBD1. Sample: PBMCs. This clonotype was sampled from a man aged 40-49 years in good health and CMV-seropositive. The CDR3 DNA is TGTGCCAGCAGCCTCGGACAGGGCGGCGAAAAACTGTTTTTT. Translating gives CASSLGQGGEKLFF.